There are a few counts of the clone carrying this T cell receptor (beta chain). No antigen is known for it. The sample originates from a study of CD8 T cells in ankylosing spondylitis. Overall study findings and caveats: Characteristic, it appeared, of ankylosing spondylitis blood was a TCR beta motif of eight highly homologous variants. Matched ankylosing spondylitis synovial fluid reportedly showed significant enrichment of disease-linked clones.

Generation of TCR beta libraries employed quantitative 5'-RACE incorporating molecular barcodes. TCRdb processed the 5' RACE reads anew with MiXCR; each CDR3 protein has one entry. The sample consists of approximately 500,000 distinct CDR3 sequences, 12% of them appearing once. Losses at the gene ends were 4 bases for V and 4 bases for J; bases not matched to a gene: 6. Germline loops: CDR1 MNHEY, CDR2 SVGEGT. The CDR3 length is 16 residues. Source material: blood, either unsorted or a sorted T cell fraction (not recorded which). The source of this sequence is a male donor with ankylosing spondylitis. J is TRBJ2-7 and V is TRBV6-2 or TRBV6-3; 14 bases align to TRBD2. This CDR3 reads CASSSHGTSGRYEQYV. The CDR3 DNA follows: TGTGCCAGCAGTTCGCACGGGACTAGCGGGAGATACGAGCAGTACGTC.